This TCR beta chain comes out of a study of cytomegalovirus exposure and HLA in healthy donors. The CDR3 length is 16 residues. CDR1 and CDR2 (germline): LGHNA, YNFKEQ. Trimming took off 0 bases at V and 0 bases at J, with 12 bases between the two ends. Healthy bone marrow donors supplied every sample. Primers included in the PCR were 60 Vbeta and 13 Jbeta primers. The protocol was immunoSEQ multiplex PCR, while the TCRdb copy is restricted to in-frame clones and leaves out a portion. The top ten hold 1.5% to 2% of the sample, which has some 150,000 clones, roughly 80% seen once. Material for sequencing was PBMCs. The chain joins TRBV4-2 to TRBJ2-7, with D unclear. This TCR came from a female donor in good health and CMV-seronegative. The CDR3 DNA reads TGTGCCAGCAGCCAAGAAATCCCCGCCAGCTCCTACGAGCAGTACTTC. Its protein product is CASSQEIPASSYEQYF.